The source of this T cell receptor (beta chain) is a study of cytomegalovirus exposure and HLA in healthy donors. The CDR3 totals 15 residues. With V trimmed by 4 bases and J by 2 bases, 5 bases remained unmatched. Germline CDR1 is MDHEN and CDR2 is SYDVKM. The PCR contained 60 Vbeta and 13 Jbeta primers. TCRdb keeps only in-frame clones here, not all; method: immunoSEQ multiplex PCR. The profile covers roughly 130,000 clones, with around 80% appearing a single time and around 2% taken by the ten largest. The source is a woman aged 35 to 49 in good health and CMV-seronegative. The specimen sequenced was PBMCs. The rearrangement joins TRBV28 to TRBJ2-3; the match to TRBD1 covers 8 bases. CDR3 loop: CASSSRDRFTDTQYF. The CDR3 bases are TGTGCCAGCAGTTCCCGGGACAGGTTCACAGATACGCAGTATTTT.